The 15 T cell receptor beta chains below come from one sample, sequenced in a study of T cell responses to AZD1222 COVID-19 vaccine. The data were produced by immunoSEQ multiplex PCR, yet TCRdb's version contains in-frame clones alone and is incomplete. The table records 55,000 to 75,000 clones, more than 65% of them present only once. Here the sequenced sample was peripheral blood, taken on day 0 of MenACWY control vaccination. The receptors derive from an adult in good health.

The chain has TRBV19 and TRBJ1-2, with TRBD1 matching over 12 bases. The germline CDR1 and CDR2 sequences are LNHDA and SQIVND (reference sequence). With 9 bases clipped from V and 8 bases from J, the junction kept 10 bases outside the gene matches. There are 14 residues in the CDR3. The DNA for the CDR3 is TGTGCCAGCACTACCCGGGACAGGGGGCGAGGCTACACCTTC. It translates to CASTTRDRGRGYTF.

The chain has TRBV5-8 and TRBJ2-2, with TRBD1 as a possible D gene (6 bases). This CDR3 has 15 residues. The germline V gene has CDR1 SGHTS and CDR2 YDEGEE. V dropped 4 bases and J dropped 4 bases, with 14 bases sitting between them. CDR3 in amino acids: CASSPRGGITGELFF. CDR3 DNA: TGTGCCAGCAGCCCCAGGGGTGGTATCACCGGGGAGCTGTTTTTT.

This clone was observed a handful of times. The CDR3 region has the DNA TGTGCCAGCTCACCGGGGCCGGCTTGGACATACGAGCAGTACTTC. It codes for CASSPGPAWTYEQYF. The V and J genes are TRBV18 and TRBJ2-7; perhaps TRBD1 as D (5 bases). The germline V gene has CDR1 KGHSH and CDR2 LQKENI. Deletions cut 3 bases from V and 4 bases from J, with 16 bases between. This CDR3 region has 15 residues.

The rearrangement links TRBV14 to TRBJ2-5; D tentatively fits TRBD1 or TRBD2 (5 bases each). The CDR3 extends over 15 amino acids. V gave up 1 base and J gave up 5 bases, with 14 bases separating them. Germline V gives CDR1 SGHDN, CDR2 FVKESK. The CDR3 region has the DNA TGTGCCAGCAGCCAAGGTGACTACCCAGGGGAGACCCAGTACTTC. This encodes CASSQGDYPGETQYF.

The chain carries TRBV20-1 and TRBJ1-2; TRBD1 matches at 7 bases. Germline assignment: CDR1 DFQATT and CDR2 SNEGSKA (reference sequence). The junction had 3 bases not matched to a gene; V was cut back by 4 bases and J by 10 bases. The CDR3 spans 10 residues. CDR3 bases: TGCAGTGCTAAGGGACAGCCCTACACCTTC. Residues: CSAKGQPYTF.

The chain carries TRBV2 and TRBJ2-5; possibly TRBD2 for D (6 bases). Trimming took 1 base from V and 6 from J, leaving 21 bases between them. CDR1 is SNHLY, CDR2 FYNNEI, per germline. This CDR3 region has 17 residues. The CDR3 loop is CASSEVGGGHTKQTQYF. In DNA, the CDR3 is TGTGCCAGCAGTGAAGTTGGGGGAGGACACACAAAACAGACCCAGTACTTC.

The V gene is TRBV3-1 (or the pseudogene TRBV3-2), the J gene TRBJ2-7; TRBD1 is a possible D gene (6 bases). The V and J ends lost 5 bases and 7 bases respectively, with 15 bases between them. Germline V lookup: CDR1 LGHDT, CDR2 YNNKEL (reference sequence). This CDR3 contains 13 residues. The CDR3 DNA reads TGTGCCAGCAGCACACCCTTAGGGGGAGAGCAGTACTTC. Translating it yields CASSTPLGGEQYF.

This clone was found a few times. The CDR3 DNA reads as TGTGCCAGCAGCTTAGCGGGGCCGCCGAACACTGAAGCTTTCTTT. Translated, it gives CASSLAGPPNTEAFF. The chain combines TRBV7-2 with TRBJ1-1; D is possibly TRBD1 (5 bases). The CDR3 loop spans 15 amino acids. V was trimmed by 0 bases and J by 1 base, leaving 9 bases between them. From germline, CDR1 is SGHTA and CDR2 FQGNSA.

The chain couples TRBV9 to TRBJ1-3, with D perhaps TRBD1 (5 bases). The CDR3 consists of 17 residues. The V and J ends lost 4 bases and 0 bases respectively, with 17 bases between them. Germline V gene data show CDR1 as SGDLS and CDR2 as YYNGEE. CDR3 nucleotide sequence: TGTGCCAGCAGCACTGGGGCCGGGGACCTCTCTGGAAACACCATATATTTT. It is translated as CASSTGAGDLSGNTIYF.

The chain links TRBV30 to TRBJ1-1; 9 positions match TRBD1. Looked up from germline, CDR1 is GTSNPN and CDR2 is SVGIG (reference sequence). V was pared by 2 bases and J by 7 bases, with 17 bases of the junction left unmatched. This CDR3 has 17 amino acids. CDR3 nucleotides: TGTGCCTGGAGTCTGAACCGCTGGGACAGGGAAAGAGGTGAAGCTTTCTTT. This encodes CAWSLNRWDRERGEAFF.

This chain's CDR3 is CAWSSVTSSGNTIYF. CDR3 nucleotides: TGTGCCTGGAGTTCGGTAACGAGCTCTGGAAACACCATATATTTT. This chain links TRBV30 with TRBJ1-3; no clear D gene. The length of the CDR3 is 15 residues. Germline-derived CDR1 and CDR2 are GTSNPN and SVGIG (reference sequence). Trimming left V 2 bases short and J 0 bases short, with 11 bases between.

V usage is TRBV19 and J usage is TRBJ1-6; 9 positions match TRBD1. The ends lost 8 bases at V and 7 bases at J; junction bases unmatched: 6. CDR3 length equals 14 residues. The germline V gene encodes CDR1 LNHDA and CDR2 SQIVND (reference sequence). CDR3 DNA: TGTGCCAGTGCCGCGACAGGGGGGAATTCACCCCTCCACTTT. Its protein product is CASAATGGNSPLHF.

The CDR3 DNA reads TGTGCCAGCAGTTTATTCGGGGATGGAGGCCCTAAAAGCTCCTACGAGCAGTACTTC. This codes for CASSLFGDGGPKSSYEQYF. The rearrangement joins TRBV28 to TRBJ2-7, with D tentatively TRBD2 (5 bases). The CDR3 is made up of 19 amino acids. Trimming removed 1 base from V and 0 bases from J, with 22 bases in between. Germline-derived CDR1 and CDR2 are MDHEN and SYDVKM.

The gene calls are TRBV3-1 (or the pseudogene TRBV3-2) and TRBJ2-3, with unresolved D. V gave up 6 bases and J gave up 6 bases, with 16 bases separating them. There are 14 residues in the CDR3. Per the germline V gene, CDR1 is LGHDT and CDR2 is YNNKEL (reference sequence). For the CDR3, the DNA is TGTGCCAGCAGGACCACTGGGGTCATGGATACGCAGTATTTT. The encoded protein is CASRTTGVMDTQYF.

The chain combines TRBV21-1 with TRBJ2-1. TRBV21-1 is listed as a pseudogene. The CDR3 spans 16 residues. CDR3 sequence (DNA): TGTGCCAGCAGCAAAGCTCGGATAGGGGGAGGTCATGAGCAGTTCTTC. Translating gives CASSKARIGGGHEQFF.